This T cell receptor beta chain was found in a study of T cells in Graves' hyperthyroidism and ophthalmopathy. Germline V CDR1 and CDR2: SGHKS, YYEKEE (reference sequence). The V and J ends lost 0 bases and 8 bases respectively, with 18 bases between them. CDR3 length: 16 residues. Amplified TCR beta CDR3 regions derived from RNA transcripts. The TCR CDR3 first-round RT-PCR relied on the HTBI primer set. TCRdb re-analysed the multiplex PCR reads in MiXCR, keeping a single row per CDR3 protein. The sample includes a few hundred thousand distinct CDR3 sequences, 16% of them seen just once. Findings and caveats of the study: Prediction of ophthalmopathy progression came a median approximately 6.5 months pre-onset.

To note about this clonotype: The antigen remains unidentified.

This receptor was obtained from a middle-aged woman with Graves' ophthalmopathy. Source material: blood. The V and J genes are TRBV5-5 and TRBJ2-4; D tentatively reads TRBD1 or TRBD2 (5 bases each). The CDR3 region is CASSLVVPARGDIQYF. DNA of the CDR3: TGTGCCAGCAGCTTGGTGGTTCCGGCCCGAGGGGACATTCAGTACTTC. Looking up the rest from reference TRBV5-5 and TRBJ2-4 gives the full variable domain: DAGVTQSPTHLIKTRGQQVTLRCSPISGHKSVSWYQQVLGQGPQFIFQYYEKEERGRGNFPDRFSARQFPNYSSELNVNALLLGDSALYLCASSLVVPARGDIQYFGAGTRLSVL.